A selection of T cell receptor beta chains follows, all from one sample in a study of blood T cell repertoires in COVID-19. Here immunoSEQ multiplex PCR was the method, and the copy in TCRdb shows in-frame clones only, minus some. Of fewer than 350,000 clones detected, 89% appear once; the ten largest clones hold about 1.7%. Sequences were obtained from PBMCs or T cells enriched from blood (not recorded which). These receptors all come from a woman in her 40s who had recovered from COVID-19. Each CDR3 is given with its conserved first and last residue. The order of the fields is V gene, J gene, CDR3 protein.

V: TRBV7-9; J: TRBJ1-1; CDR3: CASSSDIYTGNTEAFF
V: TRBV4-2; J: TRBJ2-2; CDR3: CASSPGDSGRPAGELFF
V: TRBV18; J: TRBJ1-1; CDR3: CASSPQGGTEAFF
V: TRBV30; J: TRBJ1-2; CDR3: CAWSASGTGFYYGYTF
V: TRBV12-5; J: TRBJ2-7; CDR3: CASTVGDEQYF
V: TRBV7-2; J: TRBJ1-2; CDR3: CASSLANLGRDYGYTF
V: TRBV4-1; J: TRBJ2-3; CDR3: CASSHRGGSSTDTQYF
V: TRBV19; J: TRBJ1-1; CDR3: CASSWAGFFF
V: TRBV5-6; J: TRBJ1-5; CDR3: CASSLGPGEQPQHF
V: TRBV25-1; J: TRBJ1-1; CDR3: CASRGRDSGEAFF
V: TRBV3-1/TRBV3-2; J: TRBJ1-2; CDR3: CASSQGPGVYTF
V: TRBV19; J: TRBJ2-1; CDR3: CASSRSTSGILSSYNEQFF
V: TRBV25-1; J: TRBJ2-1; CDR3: CASSDPGTSSYNEQFF
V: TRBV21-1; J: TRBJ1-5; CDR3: CASSKGPRGSQPQHF
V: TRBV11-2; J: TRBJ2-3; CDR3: CASSLDHVVLGQYF
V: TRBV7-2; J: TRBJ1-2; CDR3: CASSLGGANYGYTF
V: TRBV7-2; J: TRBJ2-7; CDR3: CASSLEAVSEQYF
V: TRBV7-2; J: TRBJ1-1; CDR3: CASSPAGGVTEAFF
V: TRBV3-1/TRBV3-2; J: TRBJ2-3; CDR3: CASSRGSTDTQYF
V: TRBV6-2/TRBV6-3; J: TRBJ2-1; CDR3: CASGRGGAYNEQFF
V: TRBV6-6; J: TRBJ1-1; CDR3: CASSSLGLNTEAFF
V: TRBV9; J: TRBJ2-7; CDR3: CASSSNPGTGRYEQYF
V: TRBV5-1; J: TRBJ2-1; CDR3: CASSSGTSGNYNEQFF
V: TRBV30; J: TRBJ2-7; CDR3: CAWSIRMAGRFYEQYF
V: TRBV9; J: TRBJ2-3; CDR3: CASSPRAGVTDTQYF
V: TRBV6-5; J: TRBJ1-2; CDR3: CASSSLTGVGYTF
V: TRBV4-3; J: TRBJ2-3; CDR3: CASSQDLQVSTDTQYF
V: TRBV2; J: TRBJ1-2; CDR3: CARTGTRGSGYTF
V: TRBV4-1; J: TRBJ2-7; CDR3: CASSQIYGQGGRYF
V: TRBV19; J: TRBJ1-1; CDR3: CASTQRGAHTEAFF
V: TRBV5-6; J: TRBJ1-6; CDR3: CASGAGMFSPLHF
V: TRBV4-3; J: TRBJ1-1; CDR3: CASSQDLFEVPTGGNTEAFF
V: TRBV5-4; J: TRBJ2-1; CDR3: CASSSGLASLYEQFF
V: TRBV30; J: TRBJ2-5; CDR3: CAWRTGETQYF
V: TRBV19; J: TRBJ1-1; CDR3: CASTPGYFTEAFF
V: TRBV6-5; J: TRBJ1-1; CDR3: CASSLGQGTTEAFF
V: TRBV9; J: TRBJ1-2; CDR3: CASSVARGGGYGYTF
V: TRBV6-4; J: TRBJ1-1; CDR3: CASSGPYSGQGNTEAFF
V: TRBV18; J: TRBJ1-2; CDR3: CASSPPTGVYGYTF
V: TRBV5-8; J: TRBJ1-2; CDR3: CASSQSFRGGYTF